This T cell receptor (beta chain) was recovered during a study of blood T cell repertoires in COVID-19. The ends lost 1 base at V and 7 bases at J; junction bases unmatched: 9. This CDR3 contains 16 residues. Germline V gene sequence: CDR1 SNHLY, CDR2 FYNNEI. Sequencing used immunoSEQ multiplex PCR; TCRdb keeps in-frame clones, though not all of them. The data contain under 350,000 clones, roughly 80% of them seen just once; the ten biggest clones take up roughly 4.6%. The J gene is TRBJ2-5, the V gene TRBV2, with TRBD2 matching over 10 bases. Material: peripheral blood. This TCR came from a man aged 60 to 69 who had recovered from COVID-19. The CDR3 DNA reads TGTGCCAGCAGTGAAGTGAGCGGGAGGGCCGGAGGGACCCAGTACTTC. Its translation is CASSEVSGRAGGTQYF.